One sample yielded the 31 T cell receptor beta chains listed below, sequenced in a study of T-cell memory formation after mild COVID-19. From the 5' RACE reads, TCRdb called clonotypes with MiXCR, one entry per CDR3 protein. The sample contains some 320,000 distinct CDR3 sequences, roughly 15% of which appear only once. The material sequenced was PBMCs or a T cell subset sorted from them (not recorded which). The receptors stem from a man aged 18 to 30 who had mild COVID-19 (a few samples of this study predate the infection). Cell type and time point are not known.

The chain couples TRBV6-2 or TRBV6-3 to TRBJ1-1; D unresolved. Trimming removed 9 bases at V and 0 bases at J, with 8 bases between. The CDR3 runs to 12 residues. Germline V gene data show CDR1 as MNHEY and CDR2 as SVGEGT. CDR3 DNA: TGTGCCAGTACCGGTATGAACACTGAAGCTTTCTTT. It is translated as CASTGMNTEAFF.

This clonotype was counted between two and nine times. The CDR3 DNA is TGTGCCAGCAGCCAAGGTTCTCCCGATCAAGAGACCCAGTACTTC. This gives the protein CASSQGSPDQETQYF. The V gene is TRBV4-2, the J gene TRBJ2-5; no firm D call. Germline CDR1 is LGHNA and CDR2 is YNFKEQ. CDR3 length: 15 residues. V gave up 1 base and J gave up 2 bases, with 11 bases separating them.

This clonotype was seen a few times. The chain combines TRBV29-1 with TRBJ2-3; the D gene is possibly TRBD1 (5 bases). Trimming removed 0 bases at V and 4 bases at J, with 11 bases between. This CDR3 is 14 amino acids long. Germline values: CDR1 SQVTM, CDR2 ANQGSEA. CDR3 coding DNA: TGCAGCGTTGAAGAGTTACAGGTCCCAGATACGCAGTATTTT. Protein product: CSVEELQVPDTQYF.

This chain connects TRBV4-1 to TRBJ2-7; 11 nucleotides agree with TRBD2. This CDR3 region has 16 residues. Trimming removed 1 base from V and 2 bases from J; junction bases left unmatched: 4. Germline-derived CDR1 and CDR2 are MGHRA and YSYEKL. CDR3 sequence reads: CASSQATSGATYEQYF. In DNA, the CDR3 is TGCGCCAGCAGCCAAGCGACTAGCGGGGCTACCTACGAGCAGTACTTC.

The rearrangement joins TRBV12-3 or TRBV12-4 to TRBJ2-7, with unresolved D. Deletions cut 3 bases from V and 1 base from J, with 4 bases between. There are 12 residues in the CDR3. As DNA, the CDR3 is TGTGCCAGCAGTTTTGGGTCCTACGAGCAGTACTTC. Protein sequence: CASSFGSYEQYF.

The chain uses TRBV5-1 and TRBJ2-7; 8 positions agree with TRBD1. The CDR3 runs to 15 residues. The junction had 4 bases not matched to a gene; V was cut back by 0 bases and J by 2 bases. The germline V gene encodes CDR1 SGHRS and CDR2 YFSETQ. For the CDR3, the DNA is TGCGCCAGCAGCTTGGGACGGACAGGGACCTACGAGCAGTACTTC. Translation gives CASSLGRTGTYEQYF.

A remark on this clonotype: A read error may produce the germline difference seen at one junction end. This sequence joins TRBV23-1 and TRBJ2-5, with a weak D call TRBD2 (7 bases). TRBV23-1 is designated an ORF whose function remains uncertain. This CDR3 contains 16 residues. CDR3 in amino acids: CASSRGGGQRGETQYF. The CDR3 nucleotides read TGTGCCAGCAGTCGAGGCGGGGGACAACGGGGGGAGACCCAGTACTTC.

This clonotype was seen only a few times. The V gene is TRBV6-5, the J gene TRBJ2-7; D perhaps matches TRBD1 (5 bases). The ends were cut back, 6 bases at V and 4 bases at J, with 16 bases in the middle. The CDR3 covers 14 residues. In germline, CDR1 is MNHEY, CDR2 SVGAGI. The CDR3 coding sequence is TGTGCCAGCAGGAGACAGCACCTCTCGTACGAGCAGTACTTC. It yields the protein CASRRQHLSYEQYF.

The V call is TRBV28, the J call TRBJ2-6, with D perhaps matching TRBD1 (5 bases). Germline V lookup: CDR1 MDHEN, CDR2 SYDVKM. The CDR3 runs to 18 residues. Trimming took 6 bases from V and 0 from J, leaving 18 bases between them. Here the CDR3 DNA reads TGTGCCAGCAGCAGGGCCCCAGGTTTGAGCTCTGGGGCCAACGTCCTGACTTTC. Protein product: CASSRAPGLSSGANVLTF.

At least ten counts were recorded for this clonotype. The chain links TRBV6-2 or TRBV6-3 to TRBJ2-7, with D possibly being TRBD1 (6 bases). V gave up 0 bases and J gave up 3 bases, with 9 bases separating them. This CDR3 is built from 14 residues. CDR1 MNHEY and CDR2 SVGEGT come from the germline V gene. The CDR3 DNA follows: TGTGCCAGCAGTTACTCTGGGGGCCGCTACGAGCAGTACGTC. It is translated as CASSYSGGRYEQYV.

This clonotype was seen only once. The chain combines TRBV4-3 with TRBJ1-2; D might be TRBD1 (6 bases). The CDR3 length is 14 residues. CDR1 and CDR2 from the germline V gene are LGHNA and YSLEER. The germline V and J ends were trimmed by 4 bases and 4 bases, with 13 bases remaining between them. The CDR3 DNA reads TGCGCCAGCAGCCCGATTGGAGGGGGCTATGGCTACACCTTC. Its translation: CASSPIGGGYGYTF.

The rearrangement uses TRBV3-1 and TRBJ1-4, with D unclear. The CDR3 spans 14 residues. Germline assignment: CDR1 LGHDT and CDR2 YNNKEL (reference sequence). Trimming shortened V by 0 bases and J by 1 base, and 3 bases separated the two germline ends. CDR3 DNA sequence: TGTGCCAGCAGCCAAGACGGAACTAATGAAAAACTGTTTTTT. Its translation: CASSQDGTNEKLFF.

This clonotype was seen just once. CDR3 residues: CASRGTYANTGELFF. CDR3 nucleotide sequence: TGTGCCAGCAGAGGGACGTACGCGAACACCGGGGAGCTGTTTTTT. The V gene is TRBV2, the J gene TRBJ2-2; possibly TRBD1 or TRBD2 for D (5 bases each). V shed 6 bases and J shed 0 bases, with 11 bases lying between them. CDR3 size: 15 residues. CDR1 and CDR2 from the germline V gene are SNHLY and FYNNEI.

This clonotype was seen only a few times. V and J are TRBV5-1 and TRBJ2-6; weak D call: TRBD1 (6 bases). Trimming took off 4 bases at V and 3 bases at J, with 8 bases between the two ends. This CDR3 spans 14 amino acids. The germline gives CDR1 SGHRS, CDR2 YFSETQ. Here the CDR3 DNA reads TGCGCCAGCAGCGAGGGGGTTGGGGCCAACGTCCTGACTTTC. It encodes CASSEGVGANVLTF.

The chain employs TRBV9 and TRBJ2-2; D unresolved. Germline V gene data show CDR1 as SGDLS and CDR2 as YYNGEE. The CDR3 extends over 15 amino acids. The V gene lost 0 bases and the J gene lost 1 base, with 7 bases spanning the gap. The CDR3 sequence: CASSVVLENTGELFF. CDR3 coding DNA: TGTGCCAGCAGCGTAGTTCTGGAGAACACCGGGGAGCTGTTTTTT.

V usage is TRBV5-6 and J usage is TRBJ1-1; 9 nucleotides match TRBD1. This CDR3 spans 14 amino acids. Germline V gene lookup returns CDR1 SGHDT and CDR2 YYEEEE. J was trimmed by 9 bases and V by 4 bases; bases with no gene match: 10. The CDR3 DNA is TGTGCCAGCAGCCTCCCGGACAGGGGAAATAAAGCTTTCTTT. It encodes CASSLPDRGNKAFF.

CDR3 sequence (DNA): TGTGCCAGCAGCTTAGGCCCGGGGTCTCCCTCTGGAAACACCATATATTTT. Protein: CASSLGPGSPSGNTIYF. J is TRBJ1-3 and V is TRBV7-2, with D unclear. The CDR3 consists of 17 residues. V was cut by 1 base and J by 0 bases, with 13 bases left in between. The germline V gene has CDR1 SGHTA and CDR2 FQGNSA.

The genes are TRBV12-3 or TRBV12-4 and TRBJ1-2; D call uncertain. Deletions cut 6 bases from V and 1 base from J, with 9 bases between. CDR3 length: 13 amino acids. The CDR3 DNA follows: TGTGCCAGCAGGGGGAGAGTTAACTATGGCTACACCTTC. Translating it yields CASRGRVNYGYTF.

This clonotype was recorded at least ten times. J is TRBJ2-3 and V is TRBV10-3; TRBD1 agrees at 10 bases. Germline CDR1 and CDR2: ENHRY and SYGVKD. The CDR3 is 14 amino acids. V lost 6 bases to trimming and J lost 6 bases; unmatched junction nucleotides: 6. This chain's CDR3 is CAISGTGVKDTQYF. CDR3 nucleotides: TGTGCCATCAGCGGGACAGGGGTCAAGGATACGCAGTATTTT.

This clonotype has more than one count but fewer than ten. The junction shows a germline mismatch at one end, possibly a read error. The chain employs TRBV2 and TRBJ2-4, with a weak D call TRBD2 (5 bases). Germline lookup yields CDR1 SNHLY and CDR2 FYNNEI. CDR3 size: 15 residues. The CDR3 spells CASSGLARPKNIQYF. The DNA of the CDR3 is TGTGCCAGCAGCGGACTCGCGCGCCCCAAAAACATCCAGTACTTC.

The rearrangement uses TRBV4-2 and TRBJ1-4; D remains ambiguous. Germline V CDR1 and CDR2: LGHNA, YNFKEQ. The CDR3 sequence is 15 residues long. Between the trimmed V and J ends, which lost 1 base and 7 bases, there was a span of 13 bases. CDR3 protein: CASSQVGHKVEKLFF. The CDR3 region has the DNA TGTGCCAGCAGCCAAGTCGGCCATAAAGTTGAAAAACTGTTTTTT.

This clonotype came up a few times. V usage is TRBV7-9 and J usage is TRBJ2-3; TRBD2 matches 15 bases. From germline, CDR1 is SEHNR and CDR2 FQNEAQ (reference sequence). Losses at the gene ends were 3 bases for V and 5 bases for J; bases not matched to a gene: 3. The CDR3 length is 16 residues. The CDR3 sequence is CASSFGLAGGQDTQYF. The CDR3 DNA reads as TGTGCCAGCAGCTTCGGACTAGCGGGGGGGCAAGATACGCAGTATTTT.

The rearrangement links TRBV5-1 to TRBJ2-7, with D maybe TRBD1 (6 bases). The CDR3 has 14 residues. Germline V gene data show CDR1 as SGHRS and CDR2 as YFSETQ. Trimming removed 1 base from V and 7 bases from J, with 15 bases in between. Here the CDR3 DNA reads TGCGCCAGCAGCTTGACGACAGGCGATACGGAGCAGTACTTC. It yields the protein CASSLTTGDTEQYF.

This clonotype appeared a few times. J is TRBJ1-2 and V is TRBV5-1; 8 nucleotides line up with TRBD1. The germline gives CDR1 SGHRS, CDR2 YFSETQ. This CDR3 has 15 residues. After removal of 4 bases from V and 3 bases from J, the junction contained 8 bases not matched to a gene. The CDR3 spells CASSRQGNGDYGYTF. Here the CDR3 DNA reads TGCGCCAGCAGCCGACAGGGGAACGGTGACTATGGCTACACCTTC.

The sample holds a few counts of this clonotype. The V call is TRBV7-9, the J call TRBJ1-1; D is unresolved. The CDR3 has 11 amino acids. Germline V gene data show CDR1 as SEHNR and CDR2 as FQNEAQ (reference sequence). Between the trimmed V and J ends, which lost 5 bases and 6 bases, there was a span of 7 bases. The CDR3 DNA reads as TGTGCCAGCAGCCGGCTGGCTGAAGCTTTCTTT. Its translation is CASSRLAEAFF. Supplemented by reference TRBV7-9 and TRBJ1-1, the full variable domain reads DTGVSQNPRHKITKRGQNVTFRCDPISEHNRLYWYRQTLGQGPEFLTYFQNEAQLEKSRLLSDRFSAERPKGSFSTLEIQRTEQGDSAMYLCASSRLAEAFFGQGTRLTVV.

This clonotype has just a few counts. The chain employs TRBV6-5 and TRBJ2-7; 11 bases are a match to TRBD1. The CDR3 spans 15 residues. Trimming at V came to 0 bases and at J to 5 bases, leaving 3 bases not matched to a gene. CDR1 and CDR2 (germline): MNHEY, SVGAGI. This CDR3 reads CASSYSGTGGDEQYF. The DNA of the CDR3 is TGTGCCAGCAGTTACTCGGGGACAGGGGGTGACGAGCAGTACTTC.

The rearrangement joins TRBV10-3 to TRBJ2-3, with TRBD2 matching 7 bases. The V gene end was trimmed by 0 bases and the J gene end by 4 bases; junction bases not matched to a gene: 7. The CDR3 length is 16 residues. The germline gives CDR1 ENHRY, CDR2 SYGVKD. The chain's CDR3 is CAISESELAAPDTQYF. The CDR3 nucleotides are TGTGCCATCAGTGAGTCGGAGCTAGCGGCCCCAGATACGCAGTATTTT.

The chain carries TRBV7-9 and TRBJ1-1; possible D gene TRBD1, 6 bases. V was clipped by 5 bases and J by 0 bases, with 13 bases between them. The CDR3 spans 15 residues. Per germline, CDR1 SEHNR and CDR2 FQNEAQ (reference sequence). The CDR3 bases are TGTGCCAGCAGCCTAGGGGGGACCATGAACACTGAAGCTTTCTTT. This encodes CASSLGGTMNTEAFF.

The chain couples TRBV9 to TRBJ1-6; D gene ambiguous. The CDR3 consists of 12 residues. Germline CDR1 and CDR2: SGDLS and YYNGEE. Trimming cost V 3 bases and J 7 bases, with 5 bases left between them. The DNA of the CDR3 is TGTGCCAGCAGCGCGCGAAATTCACCCCTCCACTTT. Protein: CASSARNSPLHF.

The chain joins TRBV12-3 or TRBV12-4 to TRBJ2-2, with a weak D call TRBD2 (7 bases). V was clipped by 5 bases and J by 7 bases, with 14 bases between them. The CDR3 totals 14 residues. CDR3 sequence: CASSQRGGSGELFF. The CDR3 DNA is TGTGCCAGCAGTCAAAGGGGGGGAAGCGGGGAGCTGTTTTTT.

This clonotype came up many times. The chain couples TRBV5-1 to TRBJ1-1; TRBD1 is a possible D gene (5 bases). Trimming removed 5 bases at V and 7 bases at J, with 12 bases between. This CDR3 contains 12 residues. Germline V gene lookup returns CDR1 SGHRS and CDR2 YFSETQ. CDR3 region: CASRDGGDEAFF. For the CDR3, the DNA is TGCGCCAGCAGGGACGGAGGGGATGAAGCTTTCTTT.